This T cell receptor (beta chain) originates from a study of blood T cell repertoires in COVID-19. This clone was recorded only once. Everyone who took part was 18 to 89 years old, and they came from 20 to 25 US areas. Two consecutive negative NP/OP PCR tests, clearance, or resolved symptoms defined Cohort 3 recovery. The data were produced by immunoSEQ multiplex PCR, yet TCRdb's version contains in-frame clones alone and is incomplete. The data show hundreds of thousands of clones, around 89% seen once. Germline V gene lookup returns CDR1 KGHSH and CDR2 LQKENI. V gave up 1 base and J gave up 2 bases, with 11 bases separating them. The CDR3 loop spans 16 amino acids.

The rearrangement links TRBV18 to TRBJ2-2; tentatively, D is TRBD1 (6 bases). Sequences were obtained from PBMCs or T cells enriched from blood (not recorded which). The receptor was derived from a woman aged 40 to 55 who had recovered from COVID-19. The CDR3 is CASSPQTGENTGELFF. CDR3 coding DNA: TGTGCCAGCTCACCACAGACAGGTGAAAACACCGGGGAGCTGTTTTTT.